This paragraph reports one TCR beta chain. This CDR3 is 13 amino acids long. The data originate from a study of blood T cells in healthy people across ages. A second about 6 to 11 cycle PCR used barcoded and J-beta primers. TCRdb analysed the 5' RACE reads with MiXCR anew, one entry per CDR3 protein. Here the sample spans 750,000 to 950,000 distinct CDR3 sequences, 25% to 30% being singletons. The same data also went into a second study, on T cells of mothers and their children. That study adds: Reads obtained per mother exceeded 9 million TCR beta CDR3 reads, with roughly 3 million obtained per child.

The rearrangement links TRBV12-3 or TRBV12-4 to TRBJ2-5, with 7 bases aligning to TRBD2. The closer fit of TRBJ2-7 to the DNA end suggests the J call may be wrong. This receptor was identified in a boy under 18 in good health. What was sequenced was blood. The CDR3 sequence: CASSGGGKYEQYF. Written as DNA, the CDR3 is TGTGCCAGCAGTGGGGGGGGGAAGTACGAGCAGTACTTC.